Here is one T cell receptor (beta chain) with its context. What antigen it recognizes has not been identified. No much larger clone is present one base from it, and per-base qualities are unavailable. The library was produced with the immunoSEQ multiplex PCR assay. TCRdb stores this immuneACCESS table with in-frame sequences only. Part of the clones is absent; in the studies checked, under half of the shortfall reflects unresolved V genes, and no reason is known for the rest. The table for this sample lists some 120,000 clones; about 93% of them were counted only once. 2% to 3% of the sample comes from the top ten. The data derive from a study of control samples from healthy donors and cancer patients (dated by TCRdb to between 2020 and 2021). The source is a man between 18 and 35 years old in good health. Sequencing was carried out using blood.

The DNA sequence is as follows: TGTGCAAGTCGCTCTATTGCCGGGCAGGGGGCGAGGACAGATACGCAGTATTTT. Translated, it gives CASRSIAGQGARTDTQYF. This chain is built from TRBV12-2 and TRBJ2-3; TRBD1 was called by the table and not checked on the DNA. TRBV12-2 is a pseudogene segment. Including the terminal cysteine and phenylalanine, the CDR3 comprises 18 residues. The read is trimmed to its CDR3 DNA, 54 bases read in frame from base 1.